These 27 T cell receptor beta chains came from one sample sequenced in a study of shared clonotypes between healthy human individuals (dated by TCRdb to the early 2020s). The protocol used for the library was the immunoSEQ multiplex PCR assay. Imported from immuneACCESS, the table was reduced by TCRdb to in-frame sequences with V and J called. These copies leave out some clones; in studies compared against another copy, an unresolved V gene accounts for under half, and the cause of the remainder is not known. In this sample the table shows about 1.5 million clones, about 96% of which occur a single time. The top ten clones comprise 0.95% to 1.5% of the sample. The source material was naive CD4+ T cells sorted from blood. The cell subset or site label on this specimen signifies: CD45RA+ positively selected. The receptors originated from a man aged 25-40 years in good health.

CDR3 sequence reads: CASSPETSAPNTGELFF. The CDR3 DNA reads as TGTGCCAGCAGCCCCGAGACTAGCGCCCCGAACACCGGGGAGCTGTTTTTT. The V gene is TRBV5-4, the J gene TRBJ2-2, with 8 bases matching TRBD2. The V segment lost 4 bases and the J segment 0 bases; nucleotides outside the gene matches: 8. Germline-derived CDR1 and CDR2 are SGHNT and YYREEE (reference sequence). This CDR3 has 17 amino acids.

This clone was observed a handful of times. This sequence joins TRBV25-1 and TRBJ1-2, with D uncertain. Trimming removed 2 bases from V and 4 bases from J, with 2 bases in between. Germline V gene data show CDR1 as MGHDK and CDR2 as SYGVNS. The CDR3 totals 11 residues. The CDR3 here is CASSETYGYTF. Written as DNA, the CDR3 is TGTGCCAGCAGTGAAACCTATGGCTACACCTTC.

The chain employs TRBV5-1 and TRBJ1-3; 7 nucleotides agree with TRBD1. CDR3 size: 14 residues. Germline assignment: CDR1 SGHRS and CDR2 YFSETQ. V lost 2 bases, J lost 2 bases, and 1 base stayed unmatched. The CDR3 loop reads CASSFQGAGNTIYF. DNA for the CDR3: TGCGCCAGCAGCTTTCAGGGGGCTGGAAACACCATATATTTT.

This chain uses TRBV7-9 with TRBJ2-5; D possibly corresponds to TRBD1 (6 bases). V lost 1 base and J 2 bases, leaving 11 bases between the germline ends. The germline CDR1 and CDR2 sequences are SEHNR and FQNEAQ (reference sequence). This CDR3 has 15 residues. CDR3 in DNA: TGTGCCAGCAGCTTAGGTACAGGGCGGCAAGAGACCCAGTACTTC. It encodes CASSLGTGRQETQYF. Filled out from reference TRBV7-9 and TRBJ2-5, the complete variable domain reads DTGVSQNPRHKITKRGQNVTFRCDPISEHNRLYWYRQTLGQGPEFLTYFQNEAQLEKSRLLSDRFSAERPKGSFSTLEIQRTEQGDSAMYLCASSLGTGRQETQYFGPGTRLLVL.

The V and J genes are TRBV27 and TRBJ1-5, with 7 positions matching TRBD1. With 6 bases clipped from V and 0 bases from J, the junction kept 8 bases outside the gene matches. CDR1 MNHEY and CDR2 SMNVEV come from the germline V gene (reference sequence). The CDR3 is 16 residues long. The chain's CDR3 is CASSPGQLYSNQPQHF. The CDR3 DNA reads TGTGCCAGCAGCCCGGGACAGCTTTATAGCAATCAGCCCCAGCATTTT.

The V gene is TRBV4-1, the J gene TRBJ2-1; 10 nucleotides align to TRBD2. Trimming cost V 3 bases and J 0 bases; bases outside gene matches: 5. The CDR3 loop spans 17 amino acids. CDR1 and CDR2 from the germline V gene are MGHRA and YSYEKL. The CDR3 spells CASSQTASGSSYNEQFF. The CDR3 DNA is TGCGCCAGCAGCCAGACCGCTAGCGGGAGCTCCTACAATGAGCAGTTCTTC.

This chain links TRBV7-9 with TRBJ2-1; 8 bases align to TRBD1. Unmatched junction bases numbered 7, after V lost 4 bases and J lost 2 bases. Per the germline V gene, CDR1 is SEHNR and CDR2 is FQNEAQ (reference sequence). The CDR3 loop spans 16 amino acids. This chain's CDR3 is CASSWRAGGPYNEQFF. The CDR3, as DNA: TGTGCCAGCAGCTGGCGGGCAGGGGGCCCCTACAATGAGCAGTTCTTC.

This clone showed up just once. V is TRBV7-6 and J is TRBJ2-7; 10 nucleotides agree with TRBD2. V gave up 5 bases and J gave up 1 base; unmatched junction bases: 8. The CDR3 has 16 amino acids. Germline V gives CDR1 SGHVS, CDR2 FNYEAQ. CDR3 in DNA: TGTGCCAGCAGCCGACTAGCGGGCGGGGGTTCCTACGAGCAGTACTTC. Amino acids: CASSRLAGGGSYEQYF.

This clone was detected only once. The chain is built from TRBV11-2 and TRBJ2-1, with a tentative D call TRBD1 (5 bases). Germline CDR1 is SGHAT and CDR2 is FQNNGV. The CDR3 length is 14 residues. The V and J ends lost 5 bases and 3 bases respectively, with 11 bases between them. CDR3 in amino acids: CASSNKGVYNEQFF. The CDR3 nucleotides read TGTGCCAGCAGCAATAAAGGGGTCTACAATGAGCAGTTCTTC.

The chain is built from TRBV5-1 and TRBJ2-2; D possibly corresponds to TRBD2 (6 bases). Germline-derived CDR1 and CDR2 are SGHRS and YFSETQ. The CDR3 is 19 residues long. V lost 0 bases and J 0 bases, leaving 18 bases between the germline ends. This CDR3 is CASSLERMTGTSNTGELFF. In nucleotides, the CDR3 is TGCGCCAGCAGCTTGGAAAGGATGACCGGGACTTCGAACACCGGGGAGCTGTTTTTT.

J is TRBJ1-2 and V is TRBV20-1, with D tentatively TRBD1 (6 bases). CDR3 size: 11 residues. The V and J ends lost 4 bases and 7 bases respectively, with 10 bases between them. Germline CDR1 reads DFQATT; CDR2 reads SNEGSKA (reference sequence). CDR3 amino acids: CSATTGAGYTF. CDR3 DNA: TGCAGTGCTACGACAGGTGCTGGCTACACCTTC.

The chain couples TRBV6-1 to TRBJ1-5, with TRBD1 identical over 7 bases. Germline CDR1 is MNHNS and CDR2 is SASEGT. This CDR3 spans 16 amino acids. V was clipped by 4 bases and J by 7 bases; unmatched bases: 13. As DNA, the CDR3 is TGTGCCAGCAGTGGGAGGGGCAGGGGACAGCAGCAGCCCCAGCATTTT. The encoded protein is CASSGRGRGQQQPQHF.

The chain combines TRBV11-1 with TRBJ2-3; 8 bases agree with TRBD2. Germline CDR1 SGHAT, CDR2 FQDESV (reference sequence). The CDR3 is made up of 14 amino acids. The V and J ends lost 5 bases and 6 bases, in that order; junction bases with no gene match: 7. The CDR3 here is CASSPRTSPDTQYF. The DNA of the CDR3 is TGTGCCAGCAGCCCCCGGACTAGCCCCGATACGCAGTATTTT.

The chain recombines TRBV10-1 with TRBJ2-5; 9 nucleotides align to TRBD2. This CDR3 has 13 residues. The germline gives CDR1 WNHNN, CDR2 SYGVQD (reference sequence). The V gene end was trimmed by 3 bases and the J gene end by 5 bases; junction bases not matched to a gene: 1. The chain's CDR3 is CASSDLAGETQYF. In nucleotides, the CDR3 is TGCGCCAGCAGTGATCTAGCGGGGGAGACCCAGTACTTC.

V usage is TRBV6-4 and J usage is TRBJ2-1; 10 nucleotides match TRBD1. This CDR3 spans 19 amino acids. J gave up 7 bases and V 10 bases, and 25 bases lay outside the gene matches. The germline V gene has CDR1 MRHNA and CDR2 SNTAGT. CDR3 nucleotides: TGTGCCACCGAGCTGACCTCTCCGTCCGGGACAGGGGAGGTTAATGAGCAGTTCTTC. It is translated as CATELTSPSGTGEVNEQFF.

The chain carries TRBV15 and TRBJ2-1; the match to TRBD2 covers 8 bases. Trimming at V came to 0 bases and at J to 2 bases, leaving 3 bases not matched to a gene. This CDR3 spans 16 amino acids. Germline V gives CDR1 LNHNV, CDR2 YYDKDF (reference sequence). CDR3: CATSRDPAGAYNEQFF. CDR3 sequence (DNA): TGTGCCACCAGCAGAGATCCAGCGGGAGCCTACAATGAGCAGTTCTTC.

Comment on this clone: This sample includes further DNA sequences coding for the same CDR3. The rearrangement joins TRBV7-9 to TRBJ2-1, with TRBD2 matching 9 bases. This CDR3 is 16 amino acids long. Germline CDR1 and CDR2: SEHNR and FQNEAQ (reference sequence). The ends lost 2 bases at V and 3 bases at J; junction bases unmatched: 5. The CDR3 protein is CASSLSLAGSYNEQFF. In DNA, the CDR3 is TGTGCCAGCAGCTTATCGCTAGCGGGAAGCTACAATGAGCAGTTCTTC.

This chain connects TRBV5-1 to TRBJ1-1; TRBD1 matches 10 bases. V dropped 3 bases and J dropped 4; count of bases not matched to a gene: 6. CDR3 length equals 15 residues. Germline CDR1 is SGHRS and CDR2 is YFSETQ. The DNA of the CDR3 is TGCGCCAGCAGCTGGAGCGGGGACAGGGGCACTGAAGCTTTCTTT. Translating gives CASSWSGDRGTEAFF.

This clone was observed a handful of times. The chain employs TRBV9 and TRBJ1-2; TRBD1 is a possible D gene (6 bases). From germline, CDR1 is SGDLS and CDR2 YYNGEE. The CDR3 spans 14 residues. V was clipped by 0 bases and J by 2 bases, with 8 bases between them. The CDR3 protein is CASSVAQGNYGYTF. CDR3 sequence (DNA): TGTGCCAGCAGCGTAGCTCAGGGGAACTATGGCTACACCTTC. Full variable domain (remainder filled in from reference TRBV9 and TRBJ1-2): DSGVTQTPKHLITATGQRVTLRCSPRSGDLSVYWYQQSLDQGLQFLIQYYNGEERAKGNILERFSAQQFPDLHSELNLSSLELGDSALYFCASSVAQGNYGYTFGSGTRLTVV.

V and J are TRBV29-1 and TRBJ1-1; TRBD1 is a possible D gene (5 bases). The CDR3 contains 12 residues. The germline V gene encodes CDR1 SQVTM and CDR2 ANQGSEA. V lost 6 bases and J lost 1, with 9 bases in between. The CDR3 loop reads CSVYGQNTEAFF. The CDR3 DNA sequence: TGCAGCGTGTACGGACAGAACACTGAAGCTTTCTTT.

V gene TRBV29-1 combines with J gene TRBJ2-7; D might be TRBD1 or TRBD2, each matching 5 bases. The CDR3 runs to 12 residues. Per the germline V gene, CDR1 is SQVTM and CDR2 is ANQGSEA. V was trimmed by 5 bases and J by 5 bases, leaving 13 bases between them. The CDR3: CSVTMTADEQYF. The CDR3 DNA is TGCAGCGTTACTATGACAGCGGACGAGCAGTACTTC.

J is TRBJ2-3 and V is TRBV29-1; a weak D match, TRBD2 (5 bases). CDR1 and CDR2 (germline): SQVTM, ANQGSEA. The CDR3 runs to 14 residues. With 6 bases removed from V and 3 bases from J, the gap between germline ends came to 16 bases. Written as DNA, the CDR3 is TGCAGCGTCGGTCCGGCGGGTAAAACAGATACGCAGTATTTT. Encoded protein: CSVGPAGKTDTQYF.

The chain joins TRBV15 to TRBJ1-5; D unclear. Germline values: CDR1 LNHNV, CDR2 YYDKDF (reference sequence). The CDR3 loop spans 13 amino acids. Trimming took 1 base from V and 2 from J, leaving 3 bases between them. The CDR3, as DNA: TGTGCCACCAGCAGAGTAGGCAATCAGCCCCAGCATTTT. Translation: CATSRVGNQPQHF. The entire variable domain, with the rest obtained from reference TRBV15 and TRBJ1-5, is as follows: DAMVIQNPRYQVTQFGKPVTLSCSQTLNHNVMYWYQQKSSQAPKLLFHYYDKDFNNEADTPDNFQSRRPNTSFCFLDIRSPGLGDTAMYLCATSRVGNQPQHFGDGTRLSIL.

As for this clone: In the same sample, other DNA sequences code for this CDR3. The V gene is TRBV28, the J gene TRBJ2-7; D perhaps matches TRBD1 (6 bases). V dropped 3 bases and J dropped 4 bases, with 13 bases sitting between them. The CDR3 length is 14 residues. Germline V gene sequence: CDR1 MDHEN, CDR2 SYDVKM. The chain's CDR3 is CASSLVGALYEQYF. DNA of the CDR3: TGTGCCAGCAGTTTGGTGGGGGCTTTATACGAGCAGTACTTC.

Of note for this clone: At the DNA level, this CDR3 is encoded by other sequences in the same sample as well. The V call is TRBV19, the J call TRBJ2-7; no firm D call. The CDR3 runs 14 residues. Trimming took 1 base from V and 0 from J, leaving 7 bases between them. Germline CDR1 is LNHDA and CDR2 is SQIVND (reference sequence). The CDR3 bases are TGTGCCAGTAGTATAGCGGCTGGCTCCTACGAGCAGTACTTC. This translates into CASSIAAGSYEQYF.

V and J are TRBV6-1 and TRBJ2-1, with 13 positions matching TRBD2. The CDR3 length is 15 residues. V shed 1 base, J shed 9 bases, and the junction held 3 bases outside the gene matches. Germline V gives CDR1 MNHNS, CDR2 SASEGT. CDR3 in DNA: TGTGCCAGCAGTGAAGGACTAGCGGGAGGATTTGAGCAGTTCTTC. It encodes CASSEGLAGGFEQFF.

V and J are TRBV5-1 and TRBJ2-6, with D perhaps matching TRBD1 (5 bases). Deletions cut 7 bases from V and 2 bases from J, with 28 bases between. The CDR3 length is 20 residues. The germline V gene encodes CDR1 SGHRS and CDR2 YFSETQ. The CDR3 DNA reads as TGCGCCAGCTATGGGTTGCCAGTAGAAAGGGGATCTCCTGGGGCCAACGTCCTGACTTTC. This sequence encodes CASYGLPVERGSPGANVLTF.